The sequence of this T cell receptor beta chain was determined in a study of identifying expanded T cells in peripheral blood. The trim removed 6 bases at V and 2 bases at J, leaving 5 bases unmatched. Germline CDR1 and CDR2: MNHNS and SASEGT. CDR3 length: 14 residues. About this clone itself: As yet, its antigen is unknown.

Data came from immunoSEQ multiplex PCR; TCRdb stores just in-frame clones and leaves some out. The repertoire holds roughly 100,000 clones, with around 88% as singletons. General study findings and limits: Over around two and four weeks, about 17 and 20 clones changed, versus around 1.3 between replicates.

Collection occurred without any documented infections or immune events in donors. Sequencing used blood. V usage is TRBV6-1 and J usage is TRBJ2-3, with TRBD2 identical over 7 bases. This sequence was found in a person between 18 and 75 years old in good health. CDR3 sequence reads: CASRAAGTTDTQYF. CDR3 in DNA: TGTGCCAGCAGAGCAGCGGGGACCACAGATACGCAGTATTTT.